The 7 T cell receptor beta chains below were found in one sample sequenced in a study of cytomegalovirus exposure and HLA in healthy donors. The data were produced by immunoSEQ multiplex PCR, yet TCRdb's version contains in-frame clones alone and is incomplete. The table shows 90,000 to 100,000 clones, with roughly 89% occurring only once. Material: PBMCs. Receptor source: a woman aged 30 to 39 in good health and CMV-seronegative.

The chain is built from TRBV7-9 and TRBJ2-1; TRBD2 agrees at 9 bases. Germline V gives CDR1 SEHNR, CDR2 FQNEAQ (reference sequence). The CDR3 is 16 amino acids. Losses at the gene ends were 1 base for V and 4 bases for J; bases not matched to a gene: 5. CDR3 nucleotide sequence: TGTGCCAGCAGCTTAGTGCTAGCGGGGCGATACAATGAGCAGTTCTTC. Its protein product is CASSLVLAGRYNEQFF.

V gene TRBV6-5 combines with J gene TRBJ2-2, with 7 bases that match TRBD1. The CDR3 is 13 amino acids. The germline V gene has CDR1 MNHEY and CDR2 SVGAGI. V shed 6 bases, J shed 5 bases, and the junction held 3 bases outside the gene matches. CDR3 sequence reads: CASRQQGTGELFF. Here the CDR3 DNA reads TGTGCCAGCAGGCAACAGGGGACCGGGGAGCTGTTTTTT.

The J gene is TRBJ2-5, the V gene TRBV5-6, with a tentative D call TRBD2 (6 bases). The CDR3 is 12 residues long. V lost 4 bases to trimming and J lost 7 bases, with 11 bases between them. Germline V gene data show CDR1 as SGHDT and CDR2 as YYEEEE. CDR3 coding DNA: TGTGCCAGCAGCCTGCGGAGGGGGACCCAGTACTTC. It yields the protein CASSLRRGTQYF.

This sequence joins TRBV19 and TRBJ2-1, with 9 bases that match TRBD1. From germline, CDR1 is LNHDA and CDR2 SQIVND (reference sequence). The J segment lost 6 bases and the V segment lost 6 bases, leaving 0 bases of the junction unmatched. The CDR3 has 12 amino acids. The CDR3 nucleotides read TGTGCCAGTAGGACAGGGGGCAATGAGCAGTTCTTC. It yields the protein CASRTGGNEQFF.

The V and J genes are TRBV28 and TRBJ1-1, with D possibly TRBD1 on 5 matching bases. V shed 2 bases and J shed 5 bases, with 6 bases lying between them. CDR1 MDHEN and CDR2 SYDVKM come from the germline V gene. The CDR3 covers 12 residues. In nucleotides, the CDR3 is TGTGCCAGCAGTTTACGGGGGACTGAAGCTTTCTTT. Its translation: CASSLRGTEAFF.

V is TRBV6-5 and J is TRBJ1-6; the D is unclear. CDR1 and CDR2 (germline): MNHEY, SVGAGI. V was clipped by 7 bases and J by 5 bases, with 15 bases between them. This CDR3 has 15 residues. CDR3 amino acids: CASTADTLNNSPLHF. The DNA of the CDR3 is TGTGCCAGCACCGCAGATACACTAAATAATTCACCCCTCCACTTT.

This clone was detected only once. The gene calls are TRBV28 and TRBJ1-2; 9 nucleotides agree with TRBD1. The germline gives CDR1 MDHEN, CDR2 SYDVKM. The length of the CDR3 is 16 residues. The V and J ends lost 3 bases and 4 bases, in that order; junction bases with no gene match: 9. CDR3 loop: CASSFPPGQGSYGYTF. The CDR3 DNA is TGTGCCAGCAGTTTCCCTCCGGGACAGGGATCCTATGGCTACACCTTC.